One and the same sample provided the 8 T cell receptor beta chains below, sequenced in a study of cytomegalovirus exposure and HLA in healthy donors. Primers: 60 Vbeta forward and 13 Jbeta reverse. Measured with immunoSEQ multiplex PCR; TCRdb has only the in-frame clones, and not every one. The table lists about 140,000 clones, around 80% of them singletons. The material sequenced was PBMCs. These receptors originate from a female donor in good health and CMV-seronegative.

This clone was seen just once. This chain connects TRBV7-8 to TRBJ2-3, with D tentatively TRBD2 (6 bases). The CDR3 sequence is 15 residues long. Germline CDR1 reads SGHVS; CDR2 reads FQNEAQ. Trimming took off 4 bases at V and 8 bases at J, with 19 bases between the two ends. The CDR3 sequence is CASSYRDFVLGTQYF. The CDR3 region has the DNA TGTGCCAGCAGCTACCGGGACTTCGTTTTGGGTACGCAGTATTTT.

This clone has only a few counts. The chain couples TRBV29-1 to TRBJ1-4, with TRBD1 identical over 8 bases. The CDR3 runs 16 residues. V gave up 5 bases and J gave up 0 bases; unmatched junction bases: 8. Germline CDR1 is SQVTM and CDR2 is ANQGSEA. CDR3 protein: CSVQQGGNPTNEKLFF. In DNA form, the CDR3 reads TGCAGCGTTCAACAGGGGGGGAATCCAACTAATGAAAAACTGTTTTTT.

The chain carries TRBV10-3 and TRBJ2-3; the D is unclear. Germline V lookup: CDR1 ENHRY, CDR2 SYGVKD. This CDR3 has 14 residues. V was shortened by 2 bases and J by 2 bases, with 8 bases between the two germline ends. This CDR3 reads CAISEALLTDTQYF. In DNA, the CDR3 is TGTGCCATCAGTGAGGCACTCCTCACAGATACGCAGTATTTT.

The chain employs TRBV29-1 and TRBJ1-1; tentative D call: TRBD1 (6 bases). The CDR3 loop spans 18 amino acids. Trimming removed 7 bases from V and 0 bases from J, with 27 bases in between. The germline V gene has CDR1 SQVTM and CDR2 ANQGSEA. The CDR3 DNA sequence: TGCAGCGGGGTGGTAGCGGGTCGAGGGGGGTCTATGAACACTGAAGCTTTCTTT. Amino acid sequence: CSGVVAGRGGSMNTEAFF.

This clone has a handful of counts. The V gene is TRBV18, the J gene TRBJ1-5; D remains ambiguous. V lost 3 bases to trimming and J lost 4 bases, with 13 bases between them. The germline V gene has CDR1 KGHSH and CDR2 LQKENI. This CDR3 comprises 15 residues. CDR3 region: CASSPSSQANQPQHF. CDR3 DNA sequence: TGTGCCAGCTCACCCTCTTCTCAGGCTAATCAGCCCCAGCATTTT. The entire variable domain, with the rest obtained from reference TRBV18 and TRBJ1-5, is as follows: NAGVMQNPRHLVRRRGQEARLRCSPMKGHSHVYWYRQLPEEGLKFMVYLQKENIIDESGMPKERFSAEFPKEGPSILRIQQVVRGDSAAYFCASSPSSQANQPQHFGDGTRLSIL.

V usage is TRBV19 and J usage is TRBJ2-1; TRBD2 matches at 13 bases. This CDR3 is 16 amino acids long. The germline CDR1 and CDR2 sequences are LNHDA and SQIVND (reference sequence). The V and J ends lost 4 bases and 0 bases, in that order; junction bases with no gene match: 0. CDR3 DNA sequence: TGTGCCAGTAGTAGGACTAGCGGGAGCTCCTACAATGAGCAGTTCTTC. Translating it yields CASSRTSGSSYNEQFF.

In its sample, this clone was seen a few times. CDR3 DNA sequence: TGTGCCAGCCCTAGACAGGGGAACTATGGCTACACCTTC. This gives the protein CASPRQGNYGYTF. The chain couples TRBV2 to TRBJ1-2; 8 nucleotides agree with TRBD1. The CDR3 consists of 13 residues. The germline V gene encodes CDR1 SNHLY and CDR2 FYNNEI. The V segment lost 8 bases and the J segment 2 bases; nucleotides outside the gene matches: 4.

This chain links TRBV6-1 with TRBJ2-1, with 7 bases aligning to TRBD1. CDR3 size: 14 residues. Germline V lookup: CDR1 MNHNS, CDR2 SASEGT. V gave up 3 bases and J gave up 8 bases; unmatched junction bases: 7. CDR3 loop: CASSDQTGAHEQFF. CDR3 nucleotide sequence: TGTGCCAGCAGTGACCAAACAGGGGCCCATGAGCAGTTCTTC.